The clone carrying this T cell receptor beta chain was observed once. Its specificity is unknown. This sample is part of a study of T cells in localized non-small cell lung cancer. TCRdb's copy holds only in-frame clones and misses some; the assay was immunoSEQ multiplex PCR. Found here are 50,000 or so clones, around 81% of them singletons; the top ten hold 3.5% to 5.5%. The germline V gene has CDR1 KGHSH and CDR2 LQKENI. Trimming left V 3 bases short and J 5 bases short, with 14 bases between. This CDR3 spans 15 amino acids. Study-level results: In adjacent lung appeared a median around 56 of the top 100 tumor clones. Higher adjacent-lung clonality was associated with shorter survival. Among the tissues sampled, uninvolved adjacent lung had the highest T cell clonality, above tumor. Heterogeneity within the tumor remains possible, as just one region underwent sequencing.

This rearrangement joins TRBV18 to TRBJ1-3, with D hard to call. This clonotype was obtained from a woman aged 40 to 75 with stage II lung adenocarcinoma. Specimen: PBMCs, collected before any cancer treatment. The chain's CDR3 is CASSPKEGTRNTIYF. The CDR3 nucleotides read TGTGCCAGCTCACCCAAGGAGGGAACGAGAAACACCATATATTTT.